The rows below give T cell receptor beta chains drawn from one sample of a study of cytomegalovirus exposure and HLA in healthy donors. Libraries were prepared by immunoSEQ multiplex PCR; TCRdb keeps only in-frame clonotypes and omits some of them. The top ten hold almost 2.5% of the sample, which has roughly 150,000 clones, under 90% seen once. The sequencing sample was made of PBMCs. All receptors come from a boy between 2 and 10 years old in good health and CMV-seronegative. Both conserved end residues are part of each CDR3. The D gene is left open where the match is weak. Clone size is shown for a subset of rows, as once, few, many or a class of expanded clone.

j_call v_call clone_size cdr3_length d_call cdr3_aa cdr3_nt
TRBJ2-5 TRBV12-5 . 12 . CASGLSSETQYF TGTGCTAGTGGTTTGTCGTCGGAGACCCAGTACTTC
TRBJ2-5 TRBV5-4 . 15 . CASSQARGSQETQYF TGTGCCAGCAGCCAAGCCAGGGGAAGTCAAGAGACCCAGTACTTC
TRBJ1-5 TRBV15 . 15 . CATSRDPGGNQPQHF TGTGCCACCAGCAGAGACCCGGGGGGGAATCAGCCCCAGCATTTT
TRBJ1-5 TRBV6-6 . 14 . CASSGIHSNQPQHF TGTGCCAGCAGTGGCATACATAGCAATCAGCCCCAGCATTTT
TRBJ2-1 TRBV28 . 14 TRBD2 CASKAGGYYNEQFF TGTGCCAGCAAGGCGGGAGGTTATTACAATGAGCAGTTCTTC
TRBJ1-4 TRBV19 . 16 . CASSIQGLFSNEKLFF TGTGCCAGTAGTATTCAGGGTTTGTTTTCTAATGAAAAACTGTTTTTT
TRBJ1-1 TRBV29-1 . 14 TRBD1 CSARADRPFRWAFF TGCAGCGCGAGGGCGGACAGGCCGTTTAGGTGGGCTTTCTTT
TRBJ2-5 TRBV5-4 . 13 . CASSSVRAETQYF TGTGCCAGCAGCTCCGTCAGAGCGGAGACCCAGTACTTC
TRBJ1-1 TRBV27 . 14 . CASSPVTGPSEAFF TGTGCCAGCAGTCCGGTGACAGGACCTAGTGAAGCTTTCTTT
TRBJ2-7 TRBV6-1 . 15 TRBD2 CASSGGTSGPYEQYF TGTGCCAGCAGTGGGGGGACTAGCGGCCCTTACGAGCAGTACTTC
TRBJ1-2 TRBV7-2 . 16 . CASSFDNRAKNYGYTF TGTGCCAGCAGCTTCGACAACAGGGCCAAAAACTATGGCTACACCTTC
TRBJ1-4 TRBV28 few 15 TRBD1 CASSLEGASREKLFF TGTGCCAGCAGTTTAGAGGGGGCGAGCCGAGAAAAACTGTTTTTT
TRBJ2-4 TRBV4-2 . 15 . CASSQFQGTKNIQYF TGTGCCAGCAGCCAATTTCAGGGGACCAAAAACATTCAGTACTTC
TRBJ2-7 TRBV7-9 . 12 . CASSPRLDEQYF TGTGCCAGCAGCCCCAGACTCGACGAGCAGTACTTC
TRBJ1-1 TRBV5-8 . 14 . CASSLVQLNTEAFF TGTGCCAGCAGCTTGGTACAGTTGAACACTGAAGCTTTCTTT
TRBJ2-3 TRBV7-6 . 13 . CATRGLSTDTQYF TGTGCCACAAGAGGGCTTAGCACAGATACGCAGTATTTT
TRBJ2-1 TRBV6-5 . 16 . CASSYSRRLGYNEQFF TGTGCCAGCAGTTACTCGCGGAGGCTGGGGTACAATGAGCAGTTCTTC
TRBJ2-1 TRBV28 . 13 . CASSLYKNNEQFF TGTGCCAGCAGTTTATACAAGAACAATGAGCAGTTCTTC
TRBJ1-3 TRBV19 once 13 . CALIEGPRNTIYF TGTGCTTTGATTGAGGGCCCTCGAAACACCATATATTTT
TRBJ1-4 TRBV12-5 . 15 . CASGLDSPWKGELFF TGTGCTAGTGGTTTGGACAGTCCTTGGAAAGGGGAACTGTTTTTT
TRBJ1-1 TRBV29-1 . 12 TRBD1 CSVHDRVTEAFF TGCAGCGTCCACGACAGGGTTACTGAAGCTTTCTTT
TRBJ2-2 TRBV4-2 . 19 TRBD2 CASSQEVRSAGGYAGELFF TGTGCCAGCAGCCAAGAGGTGCGGTCGGCGGGGGGGTATGCCGGGGAGCTGTTTTTT
TRBJ2-1 TRBV5-4 . 14 TRBD2 CASSTGTSGVPQFF TGTGCCAGCAGCACGGGGACTAGCGGGGTTCCGCAGTTCTTC
TRBJ2-3 TRBV11-1 . 15 . CASSLVGSSTDTQYF TGTGCCAGCAGCTTAGTCGGGAGCAGCACAGATACGCAGTATTTT
TRBJ2-1 TRBV9 . 14 . CASSESGSYNEQFF TGTGCCAGCAGCGAAAGCGGCTCCTACAATGAGCAGTTCTTC
TRBJ2-7 TRBV2 . 15 . CASSDSWRGIHEQYF TGTGCCAGCAGTGATTCGTGGAGGGGCATCCACGAGCAGTACTTC
TRBJ2-2 TRBV6-1 . 15 TRBD2 CASSELAGGTGELFF TGTGCCAGCAGTGAACTAGCGGGGGGCACCGGGGAGCTGTTTTTT
TRBJ2-2 TRBV6-5 few 14 . CASSYSTPPGELFF TGTGCCAGCAGTTACTCGACTCCACCCGGGGAGCTGTTTTTT
TRBJ2-5 TRBV19 . 12 . CASRGAAETQYF TGTGCCAGTAGGGGGGCTGCAGAGACCCAGTACTTC
TRBJ2-7 TRBV6-1 . 13 TRBD2 CASSEAPGGEQYF TGTGCCAGCAGTGAAGCCCCGGGGGGAGAGCAGTACTTC
TRBJ2-1 TRBV6-5 . 16 TRBD1 CASSYSRDSRRNEQFF TGTGCCAGCAGTTACTCTAGGGACAGCCGGAGGAATGAGCAGTTCTTC
TRBJ2-7 TRBV27 . 16 . CASSLSAGKTPYEQYF TGTGCCAGCAGCCTTAGCGCTGGGAAGACGCCCTACGAGCAGTACTTC
TRBJ2-7 TRBV28 . 14 . CASSLGGSRYEQYF TGTGCCAGCAGTCTAGGGGGATCAAGATACGAGCAGTACTTC
TRBJ1-2 TRBV7-9 . 13 . CASSRDRGTGYTF TGTGCCAGCAGCCGCGACCGCGGGACGGGCTACACCTTC
TRBJ1-6 TRBV12-5 . 17 TRBD1 CASGLVQLGQGDSPLHF TGTGCTAGTGGTTTGGTACAATTAGGACAGGGGGATTCACCCCTCCACTTT
TRBJ2-1 TRBV5-1 . 15 . CASSLELGSSYLGFF TGCGCCAGCAGCTTGGAGCTAGGGAGCTCCTACCTAGGGTTCTTC
TRBJ2-3 TRBV6-5 . 15 . CASSYKGVVTDTQYF TGTGCCAGCAGTTACAAGGGGGTAGTCACAGATACGCAGTATTTT
TRBJ1-4 TRBV7-9 few 14 . CASSLLTGNEKLFF TGTGCCAGCAGCCTCCTTACCGGTAATGAAAAACTGTTTTTT
TRBJ1-1 TRBV11-2 . 13 . CASSLRGNTEAFF TGTGCCAGCAGCTTACGGGGGAACACTGAAGCTTTCTTT
TRBJ2-3 TRBV9 few 16 . CASSVAAGFTADTQYF TGTGCCAGCAGCGTAGCAGCAGGGTTCACCGCAGATACGCAGTATTTT
TRBJ2-1 TRBV10-3 once 16 TRBD2 CAISKTSGNSYNEQFF TGTGCCATCAGCAAGACTAGCGGGAACTCCTACAATGAGCAGTTCTTC
TRBJ2-1 TRBV11-2 . 15 . CASSLDLPPDHGQFF TGTGCCAGCAGCTTAGATCTCCCCCCAGATCATGGGCAGTTCTTC
TRBJ1-2 TRBV5-1 . 15 . CASSLEYMGGDGYTF TGCGCCAGCAGCTTGGAGTATATGGGGGGGGATGGCTACACCTTC
TRBJ1-1 TRBV19 . 14 . CASSLQGLNTEAFF TGTGCCAGTAGCCTACAGGGACTGAACACTGAAGCTTTCTTT
TRBJ2-5 TRBV25-1 once 15 TRBD2 CASSVLSGTSETQYF TGTGCCAGCAGTGTGCTGAGCGGGACTTCGGAGACCCAGTACTTC
TRBJ1-4 TRBV7-9 . 14 TRBD1 CASSLGQSNEKLFF TGTGCCAGCAGCTTGGGACAGTCAAATGAAAAACTGTTTTTT
TRBJ2-1 TRBV29-1 . 17 TRBD1 CSVEGRTGVSSYNEQFF TGCAGCGTTGAAGGGAGGACAGGGGTCAGCTCCTACAATGAGCAGTTCTTC
TRBJ2-7 TRBV27 . 18 TRBD2 CASSFLAGGLGSPGEQYF TGTGCCAGCAGTTTCCTGGCGGGAGGGTTGGGGTCGCCTGGCGAGCAGTACTTC
TRBJ2-4 TRBV28 . 13 TRBD1 CASAGQGINIQYF TGTGCCAGCGCCGGACAGGGGATAAACATTCAGTACTTC
TRBJ1-3 TRBV5-1 . 15 TRBD1 CASSWGQGTLNTIYF TGCGCCAGCAGCTGGGGACAGGGTACTTTGAACACCATATATTTT
TRBJ2-7 TRBV5-5 . 14 . CASSFGDTTYEQYF TGTGCCAGCAGCTTCGGGGACACAACCTACGAGCAGTACTTC
TRBJ1-1 TRBV6-6 . 13 TRBD1 CASSYSGTGVAFF TGTGCCAGCAGTTACTCCGGGACAGGGGTAGCTTTCTTT
TRBJ1-2 TRBV7-9 . 10 . CASSSPGYTF TGTGCCAGCAGCTCCCCGGGCTACACCTTC
TRBJ2-2 TRBV10-3 . 17 TRBD1 CAISDGTGTSNTGELFF TGTGCCATCAGTGACGGGACAGGGACTTCGAACACCGGGGAGCTGTTTTTT